What follows are 6 T cell receptor beta chains derived from one specimen sequenced in a study of blood T cell repertoires in COVID-19. Data came from immunoSEQ multiplex PCR; TCRdb stores just in-frame clones and leaves some out. Among 97,000 or so clones, approximately 90% were seen once, and the ten largest hold over 2%. Sequenced sample: peripheral blood. The source is a man aged 50 or older with active COVID-19.

The V call is TRBV18, the J call TRBJ1-6; D might be TRBD1 (5 bases). The ends were cut back, 6 bases at V and 5 bases at J, with 14 bases in the middle. The CDR3 length is 15 residues. Germline CDR1 KGHSH, CDR2 LQKENI. In DNA form, the CDR3 reads TGTGCCAGCTCCCCGGGTGGAGGGGATAATTCACCCCTCCACTTT. Protein sequence: CASSPGGGDNSPLHF.

The J gene is TRBJ2-1, the V gene TRBV7-2, with 9 bases that match TRBD2. V shed 5 bases, J shed 10 bases, and the junction held 9 bases outside the gene matches. The CDR3 consists of 14 residues. The germline V gene has CDR1 SGHTA and CDR2 FQGNSA. CDR3 amino acids: CASSRGTSSLEQFF. The CDR3 bases are TGTGCCAGCAGCAGAGGGACTAGCAGCCTCGAGCAGTTCTTC. Full variable domain (remainder filled in from reference TRBV7-2 and TRBJ2-1): GAGVSQSPSNKVTEKGKDVELRCDPISGHTALYWYRQSLGQGLEFLIYFQGNSAPDKSGLPSDRFSAERTGGSVSTLTIQRTQQEDSAVYLCASSRGTSSLEQFFGPGTRLTVL.

The chain has TRBV6-5 and TRBJ2-5; maybe TRBD2 (5 bases). This CDR3 has 14 residues. V was pared by 0 bases and J by 6 bases, with 11 bases between. CDR1 MNHEY and CDR2 SVGAGI come from the germline V gene. The CDR3 DNA is TGTGCCAGCAGTTACTCGCCAGCGGCGAAGACCCAGTACTTC. Its protein is CASSYSPAAKTQYF.

V and J are TRBV6-5 and TRBJ2-7; D call uncertain. The CDR3 is 13 amino acids. Germline V gene data show CDR1 as MNHEY and CDR2 as SVGAGI. Between the trimmed V and J ends, which lost 2 bases and 3 bases, there was a span of 8 bases. CDR3 protein: CASSYEFSYEQYF. The CDR3 DNA is TGTGCCAGCAGTTACGAGTTTAGCTACGAGCAGTACTTC.

This chain uses TRBV15 with TRBJ1-5, with 7 bases lining up with TRBD1. The CDR3 is 13 amino acids. CDR1 is LNHNV and CDR2 is YYDKDF in the germline V gene (reference sequence). V shed 8 bases, J shed 4 bases, and the junction held 5 bases outside the gene matches. Here the CDR3 DNA reads TGTGCCACCGCGGGACAGCCTAATCAGCCCCAGCATTTT. Residues: CATAGQPNQPQHF.

This chain links TRBV2 with TRBJ1-5; the D is unclear. CDR1 and CDR2 from the germline V gene are SNHLY and FYNNEI. The CDR3 spans 14 residues. V lost 4 bases, J lost 0 bases, and 7 bases lay in between. CDR3 residues: CASSVRVSNQPQHF. CDR3 bases: TGTGCCAGCAGTGTTCGGGTTAGCAATCAGCCCCAGCATTTT.